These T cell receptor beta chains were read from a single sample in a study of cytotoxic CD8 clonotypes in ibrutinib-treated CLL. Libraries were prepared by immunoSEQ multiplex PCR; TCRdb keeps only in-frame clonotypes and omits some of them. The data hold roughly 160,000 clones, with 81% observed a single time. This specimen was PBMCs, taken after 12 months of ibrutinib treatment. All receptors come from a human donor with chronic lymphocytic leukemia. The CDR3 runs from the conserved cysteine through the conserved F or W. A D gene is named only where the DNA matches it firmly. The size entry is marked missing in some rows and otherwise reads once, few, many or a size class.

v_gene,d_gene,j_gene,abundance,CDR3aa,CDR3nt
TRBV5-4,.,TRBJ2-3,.,CASSGGYDTQYF,TGTGCCAGCAGCGGGGGTTACGATACGCAGTATTTT
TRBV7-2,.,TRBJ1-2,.,CASTLIGLNGYTF,TGTGCCAGCACCTTAATAGGATTAAATGGCTACACCTTC
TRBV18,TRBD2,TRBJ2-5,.,CASSLLWTGSIAGGLETQYF,TGTGCCAGCTCACTCCTTTGGACAGGGAGTATAGCGGGAGGGCTCGAGACCCAGTACTTC
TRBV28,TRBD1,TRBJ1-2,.,CASSSAGTGALESSF,TGTGCCAGCAGTTCCGCCGGGACAGGGGCCTTGGAGAGTTCCTTC
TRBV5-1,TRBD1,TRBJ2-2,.,CASSWGQGANTGELFF,TGCGCCAGCAGCTGGGGTCAGGGGGCGAACACCGGGGAGCTGTTTTTT
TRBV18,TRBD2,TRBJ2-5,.,CASSPPQGLAETQYF,TGTGCCAGCTCACCACCGCAGGGACTAGCGGAGACCCAGTACTTC
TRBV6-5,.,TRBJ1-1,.,CASTPGLNTEAFF,TGTGCCAGCACCCCAGGGCTAAACACTGAAGCTTTCTTT
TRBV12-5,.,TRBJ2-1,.,CASGPHGSYNEQFF,TGTGCTAGTGGTCCTCATGGTTCCTACAATGAGCAGTTCTTC
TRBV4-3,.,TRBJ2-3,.,CASSLASGGPADTQYF,TGCGCCAGCAGCTTGGCTTCGGGGGGCCCGGCAGATACGCAGTATTTT
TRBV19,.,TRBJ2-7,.,CATLMSSYEQYF,TGTGCCACCTTGATGAGCTCCTACGAGCAGTACTTC
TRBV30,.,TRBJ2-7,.,CACQRGDEQYF,TGTGCCTGTCAAAGGGGCGACGAGCAGTACTTC
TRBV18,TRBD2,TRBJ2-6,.,CASSFQGGLVGANVLTF,TGTGCCAGCTCATTCCAGGGAGGGCTTGTTGGGGCCAACGTCCTGACTTTC
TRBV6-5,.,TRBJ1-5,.,CASSYSNLNWHF,TGTGCCAGCAGTTACTCGAATCTCAACTGGCATTTT
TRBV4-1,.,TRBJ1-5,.,CASSQDPFYSNQPQHF,TGCGCCAGCAGCCAAGATCCCTTCTATAGCAATCAGCCCCAGCATTTT
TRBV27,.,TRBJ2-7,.,CASSPGQSSYEQYF,TGTGCCAGCAGCCCCGGACAGTCCTCCTACGAGCAGTACTTC
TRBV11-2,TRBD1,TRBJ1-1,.,CASSSAGGAGTEAFF,TGTGCCAGCAGCTCCGCAGGGGGCGCGGGCACTGAAGCTTTCTTT
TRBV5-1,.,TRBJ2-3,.,CASRPLGGLGADTQYF,TGCGCCAGCAGACCCCTCGGAGGTCTAGGGGCCGATACGCAGTATTTT
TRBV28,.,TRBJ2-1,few,CASSPQMGGGEQFF,TGTGCCAGCAGTCCGCAGATGGGGGGCGGTGAGCAGTTCTTC
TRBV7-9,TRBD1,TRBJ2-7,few,CASSPSGGTYEQYF,TGTGCCAGCAGCCCCTCAGGGGGAACCTACGAGCAGTACTTC
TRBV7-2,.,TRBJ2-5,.,CASSLGKVTQYF,TGTGCCAGCAGCTTAGGAAAAGTGACCCAGTACTTC
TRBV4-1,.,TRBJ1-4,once,CASTLGGFGNEKLFF,TGCGCCAGCACCCTGGGAGGGTTCGGAAATGAAAAACTGTTTTTT
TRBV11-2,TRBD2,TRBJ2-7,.,CASSLFLRGAEQYF,TGTGCCAGCAGCTTATTCCTGCGGGGGGCCGAGCAGTACTTC
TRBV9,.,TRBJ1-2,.,CASSATGGYTF,TGTGCCAGCAGCGCGACGGGAGGCTACACCTTC
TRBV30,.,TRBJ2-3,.,CAWLSVGSDTQYF,TGTGCCTGGTTGTCCGTGGGATCAGATACGCAGTATTTT
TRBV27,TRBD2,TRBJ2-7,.,CASSVGLAGSYEQYF,TGTGCCAGCAGTGTAGGGTTAGCGGGATCCTACGAGCAGTACTTC
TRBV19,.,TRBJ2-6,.,CASNYRAGANVLTF,TGTGCCAGTAACTACAGGGCTGGGGCCAACGTCCTGACTTTC
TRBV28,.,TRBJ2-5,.,CASTSGGRETQYF,TGTGCCAGCACCTCCGGGGGGCGGGAGACCCAGTACTTC
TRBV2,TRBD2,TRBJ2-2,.,CATSSGSGRVTGELFF,TGTGCCACTTCTTCGGGTAGCGGGAGGGTCACCGGGGAGCTGTTTTTT
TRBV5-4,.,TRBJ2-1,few,CASSLDAGAYNEQFF,TGTGCCAGCAGCTTGGACGCGGGGGCATACAATGAGCAGTTCTTC
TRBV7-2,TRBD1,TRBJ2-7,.,CASSQGVEQYF,TGTGCCAGCAGCCAGGGGGTCGAGCAGTACTTC
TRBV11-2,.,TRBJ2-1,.,CASSLGRPLNYNEQFF,TGTGCCAGCAGCTTAGGAAGACCGCTTAACTACAATGAGCAGTTCTTC
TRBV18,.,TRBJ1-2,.,CASSPTGSRYGYTF,TGTGCCAGCTCACCAACGGGGTCGCGCTATGGCTACACCTTC
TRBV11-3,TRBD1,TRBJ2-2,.,CASSPGQGEYTGELFF,TGTGCCAGCAGCCCTGGACAGGGGGAGTACACCGGGGAGCTGTTTTTT
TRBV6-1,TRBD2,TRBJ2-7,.,CASRLAGFYEQYF,TGTGCCAGCCGACTAGCGGGATTCTACGAGCAGTACTTC
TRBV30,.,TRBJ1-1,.,CAWSIRGNTEAFF,TGTGCCTGGAGTATCAGGGGGAACACTGAAGCTTTCTTT
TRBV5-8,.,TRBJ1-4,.,CASSPGGPATNEKLFF,TGTGCCAGCAGCCCCGGGGGACCTGCAACTAATGAAAAACTGTTTTTT
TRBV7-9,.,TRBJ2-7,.,CASSFRGSPYEQYF,TGTGCCAGCAGCTTTAGGGGCAGCCCCTACGAGCAGTACTTC
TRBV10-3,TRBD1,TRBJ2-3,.,CATNRGRTTDTQYF,TGTGCCACCAACAGGGGGCGGACCACAGATACGCAGTATTTT
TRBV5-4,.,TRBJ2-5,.,CASSFGETQYF,TGTGCCAGCAGCTTCGGGGAGACCCAGTACTTC
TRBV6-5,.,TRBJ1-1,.,CASRSLNRGTEAFF,TGTGCCAGCAGGTCCTTGAATAGGGGCACTGAAGCTTTCTTT
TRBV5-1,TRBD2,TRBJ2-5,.,CASSLDGSGRGETQYF,TGCGCCAGCAGCTTGGATGGTAGCGGGAGGGGGGAGACCCAGTACTTC
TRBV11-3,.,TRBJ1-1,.,CASSLDLKNRNTEAFF,TGTGCCAGCAGCTTAGATCTAAAGAATAGGAACACTGAAGCTTTCTTT
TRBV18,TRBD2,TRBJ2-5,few,CASSRTSGKQETQYF,TGTGCCAGCTCACGAACTAGCGGGAAGCAAGAGACCCAGTACTTC
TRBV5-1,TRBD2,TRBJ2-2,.,CASSFGRLAGVTGELFF,TGCGCCAGCAGCTTCGGTAGACTAGCGGGAGTCACCGGGGAGCTGTTTTTT
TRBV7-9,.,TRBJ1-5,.,CASRSSRTPDTGSNQPQHF,TGTGCCAGCAGATCAAGTCGGACACCCGATACTGGGAGCAATCAGCCCCAGCATTTT
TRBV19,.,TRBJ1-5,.,CASSILDGNNQPQHF,TGTGCCAGTAGTATTCTCGACGGTAACAATCAGCCCCAGCATTTT
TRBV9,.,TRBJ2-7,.,CASSAGGTNYEQYF,TGTGCCAGCAGCGCTGGCGGGACCAACTACGAGCAGTACTTC
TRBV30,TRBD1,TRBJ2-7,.,CAWSGGTVTTQQYF,TGTGCCTGGAGTGGGGGGACAGTTACTACGCAGCAGTACTTC
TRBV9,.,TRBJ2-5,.,CASSQSPGTEETQYF,TGTGCCAGCAGCCAGTCGCCAGGGACGGAAGAGACCCAGTACTTC